This T cell receptor (beta chain) was recovered during a study of T cell repertoires in cytomegalovirus infection. The CDR3 runs 14 residues. The germline CDR1 and CDR2 sequences are SGHTA and FQGNSA. V lost 7 bases, J lost 4 bases, and 7 bases stayed unmatched. As for this clonotype: Its antigen remains unidentified.

A single record per CDR3 protein comes from TCRdb applying MiXCR to the reads. Here the sample spans some 480,000 distinct CDR3 sequences, roughly a third being singletons. The receptor was derived from a human donor in good health (CMV status not recorded). Some clones in this sample may be carry-over from other donors' samples. The genes are TRBV7-2 and TRBJ2-3; 8 bases line up with TRBD2. Material: cultured PBMCs, obtained from culture after CMV antigen stimulation. This chain's CDR3 is CASTRGLASDTQYF. The CDR3 DNA follows: TGTGCCAGCACCCGAGGACTAGCATCAGATACGCAGTATTTT.